The 16 T cell receptor beta chains in this list originate from one sample, sequenced in a study of cytomegalovirus exposure and HLA in healthy donors. Assay used: immunoSEQ multiplex PCR; TCRdb lists only in-frame clones, some missing. The sample includes 120,000 to 150,000 clones, 90% to 95% of them seen just once. Sequencing input: PBMCs. These receptors were collected from a man aged 18-30 years in good health and CMV-seronegative.

The V gene is TRBV7-9, the J gene TRBJ2-5, with D perhaps TRBD1 (6 bases). The CDR3 contains 18 residues. Germline CDR1 reads SEHNR; CDR2 reads FQNEAQ (reference sequence). Trimming pared 3 bases from V and 2 bases from J, leaving 22 bases between. The CDR3 DNA follows: TGTGCCAGCAGCTTCCCCCGCCTCAGGTTGAGGGGGCAAGAGACCCAGTACTTC. Encoded protein: CASSFPRLRLRGQETQYF.

The DNA for the CDR3 is TGTGCCAGCAGCTTGGGGGTAACAGGGTCCGAGCAGTACGTC. Its protein product is CASSLGVTGSEQYV. The gene calls are TRBV5-6 and TRBJ2-7, with D possibly matching TRBD1 (6 bases). Germline V gene sequence: CDR1 SGHDT, CDR2 YYEEEE. The CDR3 covers 14 residues. The V and J ends lost 0 bases and 6 bases respectively, with 13 bases between them.

The chain links TRBV13 to TRBJ1-1; D not certain. Germline-derived CDR1 and CDR2 are PRHDT and FYEKMQ (reference sequence). The CDR3 consists of 14 residues. V lost 0 bases, J lost 1 base, and 6 bases lay in between. CDR3: CASSLGGRNTEAFF. The DNA for the CDR3 is TGTGCCAGCAGCTTAGGAGGGAGGAACACTGAAGCTTTCTTT.

The CDR3 loop is CASSKWSGVENEQFF. The CDR3 nucleotides read TGTGCCAGTAGTAAGTGGTCAGGGGTGGAGAATGAGCAGTTCTTC. The chain employs TRBV19 and TRBJ2-1; possible D gene TRBD1, 6 bases. CDR3 length: 15 amino acids. Germline lookup yields CDR1 LNHDA and CDR2 SQIVND (reference sequence). Between the trimmed V and J ends, which lost 4 bases and 7 bases, there was a span of 17 bases.

The chain joins TRBV5-6 to TRBJ2-2; 11 nucleotides align to TRBD2. Germline V gene lookup returns CDR1 SGHDT and CDR2 YYEEEE. Trimming cost V 3 bases and J 5 bases; bases outside gene matches: 3. The length of the CDR3 is 15 residues. The CDR3 region has the DNA TGTGCCAGCAGCTACGGGACTAGCGGAACCGGGGAGCTGTTTTTT. Its translation: CASSYGTSGTGELFF.

This clone was observed once. The CDR3 sequence is CAWSDGQPNQPQHF. The DNA for the CDR3 is TGTGCCTGGAGTGACGGACAGCCCAATCAGCCCCAGCATTTT. The V call is TRBV30, the J call TRBJ1-5; D is perhaps TRBD1 (6 bases). Germline CDR1 is GTSNPN and CDR2 is SVGIG (reference sequence). Trimming removed 1 base at V and 3 bases at J, with 10 bases between. The CDR3 spans 14 residues.

The chain employs TRBV5-4 and TRBJ2-1; 7 nucleotides match TRBD1. V lost 4 bases, J lost 8 bases, and 6 bases stayed unmatched. CDR1 and CDR2 from the germline V gene are SGHNT and YYREEE (reference sequence). This CDR3 comprises 13 residues. CDR3 sequence (DNA): TGTGCCAGCAGCCTACAGGGGTGGGATGAGCAGTTCTTC. It is translated as CASSLQGWDEQFF.

The genes are TRBV19 and TRBJ1-1; 7 nucleotides line up with TRBD1. V was pared by 7 bases and J by 0 bases, with 8 bases of the junction left unmatched. The CDR3 has 15 residues. Germline CDR1 reads LNHDA; CDR2 reads SQIVND (reference sequence). The CDR3 bases are TGTGCCAGTATTAGGGGGCCGGGAATGAACACTGAAGCTTTCTTT. Translated, it gives CASIRGPGMNTEAFF.

This chain connects TRBV5-4 to TRBJ1-3; the D gene is possibly TRBD1 (6 bases). Germline-derived CDR1 and CDR2 are SGHNT and YYREEE (reference sequence). Deletions cut 2 bases from V and 2 bases from J, with 8 bases between. The CDR3 spans 14 residues. CDR3 loop: CASSLQGAGNTIYF. The CDR3 coding sequence is TGTGCCAGCAGCTTACAGGGTGCTGGAAACACCATATATTTT.

The chain carries TRBV12-5 and TRBJ2-5; D is possibly TRBD2 (6 bases). Germline CDR1 reads LGHNT; CDR2 reads FRNRAP. Trimming stripped 4 bases from V and 4 bases from J, with 16 bases between. CDR3 size: 15 residues. In DNA, the CDR3 is TGTGCTAGTGGTTCGGGTCAGGGAGGAGGAGAGACCCAGTACTTC. Translation: CASGSGQGGGETQYF.

This sequence joins TRBV7-3 and TRBJ2-1; 10 nucleotides agree with TRBD1. This CDR3 is 15 amino acids long. Trimming removed 5 bases from V and 2 bases from J; junction bases left unmatched: 3. CDR1 SGHTA and CDR2 FQGTGA come from the germline V gene. The DNA of the CDR3 is TGTGCCAGCAGCGGACAGGGGGAGGCCTACAATGAGCAGTTCTTC. Translating it yields CASSGQGEAYNEQFF.

The chain is built from TRBV11-3 and TRBJ1-1; weak D call: TRBD1 (6 bases). The CDR3 runs to 13 residues. V dropped 5 bases and J dropped 1 base, with 8 bases sitting between them. Germline CDR1 and CDR2: SGHNT and YENEEA. Here the CDR3 reads CASSRQANTEAFF. CDR3 coding DNA: TGTGCCAGCAGCAGACAGGCGAACACTGAAGCTTTCTTT.

This chain uses TRBV15 with TRBJ2-5; D may be TRBD2 (5 bases). The CDR3 covers 13 residues. Trimming removed 7 bases at V and 5 bases at J, with 14 bases between. Germline values: CDR1 LNHNV, CDR2 YYDKDF (reference sequence). The chain's CDR3 is CATTTEGLETQYF. The CDR3 nucleotides are TGTGCCACCACCACTGAGGGTTTGGAGACCCAGTACTTC.

The rearrangement links TRBV7-9 to TRBJ1-2; 8 nucleotides agree with TRBD1. CDR1 SEHNR and CDR2 FQNEAQ come from the germline V gene (reference sequence). The trim removed 1 base at V and 7 bases at J, leaving 5 bases unmatched. CDR3 length equals 14 residues. The CDR3, as DNA: TGTGCCAGCAGCTTAGTCAAGGACAGGGCTGGCTACACCTTC. Translated: CASSLVKDRAGYTF.

This sequence joins TRBV10-3 and TRBJ1-1, with 9 nucleotides matching TRBD1. Per germline, CDR1 ENHRY and CDR2 SYGVKD. The CDR3 is made up of 14 amino acids. The junction had 1 base not matched to a gene; V was cut back by 4 bases and J by 1 base. The CDR3 loop reads CAISAGQGNTEAFF. CDR3 sequence (DNA): TGTGCCATCAGTGCGGGACAGGGGAACACTGAAGCTTTCTTT.

V usage is TRBV5-4 and J usage is TRBJ1-4, with TRBD1 matching 7 bases. The CDR3 runs 14 residues. Germline V gene data show CDR1 as SGHNT and CDR2 as YYREEE (reference sequence). With 4 bases clipped from V and 4 bases from J, the junction kept 4 bases outside the gene matches. In DNA, the CDR3 is TGTGCCAGCAGCGGGGACAGCCGTAATGAAAAACTGTTTTTT. Residues: CASSGDSRNEKLFF.